Included here is one TCR beta chain sequence, with context. Trimming stripped 10 bases from V and 2 bases from J, with 21 bases between. CDR1 and CDR2 (germline): MDHEN, SYDVKM. This CDR3 contains 16 residues. The data were produced by immunoSEQ multiplex PCR, yet TCRdb's version contains in-frame clones alone and is incomplete. The profile covers about 10,000 clones, with 60% to 70% appearing a single time and roughly 46% taken by the ten largest. The record originates from a study of OX40 agonist ivuxolimab in advanced cancers. Looking at the study overall: Ivuxolimab, an antibody acting as an agonist of OX40 (CD134), was used to treat patients. Patients enrolled in dose escalation were diagnosed with hepatocellular carcinoma, melanoma, renal cell or head and neck cancer.

The source was CD4+ or CD8+ T cells sorted from blood, collected in a trial of the OX40 agonist ivuxolimab. V usage is TRBV28 and J usage is TRBJ2-1; D possibly corresponds to TRBD2 (6 bases). This sequence was found in an adult with an advanced solid tumor such as melanoma, head and neck, liver or kidney cancer. CDR3 sequence: CATSRGLAGPYNEQFF. CDR3 coding DNA: TGTGCCACCTCCCGGGGCCTTGCGGGGCCCTACAATGAGCAGTTCTTC. Supplemented by reference TRBV28 and TRBJ2-1, the full variable domain reads DVKVTQSSRYLVKRTGEKVFLECVQDMDHENMFWYRQDPGLGLRLIYFSYDVKMKEKGDIPEGYSVSREKKERFSLILESASTNQTSMYLCATSRGLAGPYNEQFFGPGTRLTVL.